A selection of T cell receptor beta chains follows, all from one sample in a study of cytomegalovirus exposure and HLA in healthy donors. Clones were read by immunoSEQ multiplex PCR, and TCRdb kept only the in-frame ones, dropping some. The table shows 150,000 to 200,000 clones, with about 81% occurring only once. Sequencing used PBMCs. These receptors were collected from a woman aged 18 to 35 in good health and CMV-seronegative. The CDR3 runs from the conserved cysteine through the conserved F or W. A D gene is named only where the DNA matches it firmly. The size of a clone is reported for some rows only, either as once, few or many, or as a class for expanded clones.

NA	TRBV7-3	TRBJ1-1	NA	TGTGCCAGCAGCTTAGGGTCAGGGCCTGAAGCTTTCTTT	CASSLGSGPEAFF
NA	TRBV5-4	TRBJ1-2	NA	TGTGCCAGCAGGGAAAATCAGCGATCTCGCCGTTTGAGTGGCTACACCTTC	CASRENQRSRRLSGYTF
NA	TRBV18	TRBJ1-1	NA	TGTGCCAGCTCATCTTCGGGGTACACTGAAGCTTTCTTT	CASSSSGYTEAFF
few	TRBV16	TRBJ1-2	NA	TGTGCCAGCAGCCAATCGGGGGGGCATGACTATGGCTACACCTTC	CASSQSGGHDYGYTF
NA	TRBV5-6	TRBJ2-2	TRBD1	TGTGCCAGCAGCCCCCCCGGGACAGTAAACACCGGGGAGCTGTTTTTT	CASSPPGTVNTGELFF
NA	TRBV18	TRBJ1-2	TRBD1	TGTGCCAGCTCGGCCGGGACAGTCTATGGCTACACCTTC	CASSAGTVYGYTF
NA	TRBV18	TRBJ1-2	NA	TGTGCCAGCTCACCAAGGACAGCCCCTAACTATGGCTACACCTTC	CASSPRTAPNYGYTF
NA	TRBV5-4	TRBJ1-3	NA	TGTGCCAGCAGCGTAACAGGGCGGACTGGAAACACCATATATTTT	CASSVTGRTGNTIYF
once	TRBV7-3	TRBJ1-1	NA	TGTGCCAGCAGCCTGACAGGGAACACTGAAGCTTTCTTT	CASSLTGNTEAFF
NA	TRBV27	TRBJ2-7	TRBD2	TGTGCCAGCAGTCTATACGGGACTAGCGGGAGGGCCGGCGGTGGCGAGCAGTACTTC	CASSLYGTSGRAGGGEQYF
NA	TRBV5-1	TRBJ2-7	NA	TGCGCCAGCAGCTTGGGGAACAGGGCAACCTACGAGCAGTACTTC	CASSLGNRATYEQYF
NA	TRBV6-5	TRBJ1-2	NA	TGTGCCAGCAGTTACTATCGAGAGCCTAACTATGGCTACACCTTC	CASSYYREPNYGYTF
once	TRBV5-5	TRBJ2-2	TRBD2	TGTGCCAGCAGCTTGGGGACTAGCGGGAGATGGCGGACCGGGGAGCTGTTTTTT	CASSLGTSGRWRTGELFF
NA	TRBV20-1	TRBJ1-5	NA	TGCAGTGCTAGCGTGAATCAGCCCCAGCATTTT	CSASVNQPQHF
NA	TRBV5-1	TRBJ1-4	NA	TGCGCCAGCAGCTTGGTTGTGGGAGGAACTAATGAAAAACTGTTTTTT	CASSLVVGGTNEKLFF
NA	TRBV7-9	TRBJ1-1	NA	TGTGCCAGCAGCTCTCAGGACAGCCCGAACACTGAAGCTTTCTTT	CASSSQDSPNTEAFF
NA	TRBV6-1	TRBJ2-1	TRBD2	TGTGCCAGCAGTGACCAACTAGCGGGAGGGCCTCATGAGCAGTTCTTC	CASSDQLAGGPHEQFF
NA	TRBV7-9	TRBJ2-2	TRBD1	TGTGCCAGCAGCTTAACTACAGGGGCCGGGGAGCTGTTTTTT	CASSLTTGAGELFF
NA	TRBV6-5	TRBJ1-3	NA	TGTGCCAGCAGTTACCGACTTAATCGCTCTGGAAACACCATATATTTT	CASSYRLNRSGNTIYF
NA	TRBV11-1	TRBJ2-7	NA	TGTGCCAGCAGCCATCTGGGCGAGCAGTACTTC	CASSHLGEQYF
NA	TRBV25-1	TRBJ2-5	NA	TGTGCCAGCAGTTTCCCGGGCAGGGGCGAGACCCAGTACTTC	CASSFPGRGETQYF
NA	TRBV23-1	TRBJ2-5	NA	TGCGCCAGCAGGGTAAGAACGGGGTGTCGGGAGACCCAGTACTTC	CASRVRTGCRETQYF
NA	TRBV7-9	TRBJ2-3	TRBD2	TGTGCCAGCAGCTTAGCTGTCGGGGGGAACACAGATACGCAGTATTTT	CASSLAVGGNTDTQYF
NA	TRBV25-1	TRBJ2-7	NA	TGTGCCAGCAGTGAATTGGGCAGAGACTACGAGCAGTACTTC	CASSELGRDYEQYF
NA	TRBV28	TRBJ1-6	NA	TGTGCCAGCAGTTTGGGCCGCCGAGTCTATAATTCACCCCTCCACTTT	CASSLGRRVYNSPLHF
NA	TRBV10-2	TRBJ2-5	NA	TGCGCCAGCAGTGAGTCGGGTACTACCGGGGCCCAGTACTTC	CASSESGTTGAQYF
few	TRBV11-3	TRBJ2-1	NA	TGTGCCATCCTTCGGAGGGGCTGGGAGAATGAGCAGTTCTTC	CAILRRGWENEQFF
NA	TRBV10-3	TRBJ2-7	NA	TGTGCCATCAGTGAGTCCGACGGACTGGGGGAGCAGTACTTC	CAISESDGLGEQYF
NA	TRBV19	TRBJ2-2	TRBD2	TGTGCCAGTAGTAGAAATAGCGGGGGGAACACCGGGGAGCTGTTTTTT	CASSRNSGGNTGELFF
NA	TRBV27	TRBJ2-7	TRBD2	TGTGCCAGCAGTTGGACTAGCGGGCTCTACGAGCAGTACTTC	CASSWTSGLYEQYF
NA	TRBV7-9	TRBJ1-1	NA	TGTTCCAGCAGCTTAGCCCCCATTCCGGACACTGAAGCTTTCTTT	CSSSLAPIPDTEAFF
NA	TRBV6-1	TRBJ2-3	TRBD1	TGTGCCAGCGGAACCGGGACAGCTTCCACAGGGTCGCAGTATTTT	CASGTGTASTGSQYF
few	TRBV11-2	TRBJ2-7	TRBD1	TGTGCCAGCAGCCTCGGGACAGGTGACGAGCAGTACTTC	CASSLGTGDEQYF
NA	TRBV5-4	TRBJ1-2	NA	TGTGCCAGCAGCGGCAGGGCCGCGGGAGGCTACACCTTC	CASSGRAAGGYTF
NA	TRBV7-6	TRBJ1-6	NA	TGTGCCAGCAGCTTACAGGGGAACTCCTATAATTCACCCCTCCACTTT	CASSLQGNSYNSPLHF
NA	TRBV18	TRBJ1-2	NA	TGTGCCAGCTCACCACCGTCAGGGGTTTACGGCTACACCTTC	CASSPPSGVYGYTF
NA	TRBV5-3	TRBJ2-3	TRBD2	TGTGCCAGAAGCTTTACTAGCGGGGGGGCCGGGACAGATACGCAGTATTTT	CARSFTSGGAGTDTQYF
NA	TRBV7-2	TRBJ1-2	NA	TGTGCCAGCAGCTCCACCCCGGTTTCTAACTATGGCTACACCTTC	CASSSTPVSNYGYTF
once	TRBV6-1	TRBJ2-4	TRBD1	TGTGCCAGCAGTGGAGGGACAGGCTCAGCCAAAAACATTCAGTACTTC	CASSGGTGSAKNIQYF
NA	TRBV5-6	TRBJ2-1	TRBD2	TGTGCCAGCAGCTCCCCTAGCGGGAGCTCCTACAATGAGCAGTTCTTC	CASSSPSGSSYNEQFF
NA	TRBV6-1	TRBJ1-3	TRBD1	TGTGCCAGCAGTCCGGGACAGAGCTCTGGAAACACCATATATTTT	CASSPGQSSGNTIYF
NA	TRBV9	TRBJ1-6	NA	TGTGCCAGCAGCGTAGGGGACGGGAGCTCCTATAATTCACCCCTCCACTTT	CASSVGDGSSYNSPLHF
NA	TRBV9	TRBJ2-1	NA	TGTGCCAGCAGCACCATACCGGGTAGCGAGCAGTTCTTC	CASSTIPGSEQFF
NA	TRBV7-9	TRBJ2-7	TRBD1	TGTGCCAGCAGCAGGGACAGAGGCTACGAGCAGTACTTC	CASSRDRGYEQYF
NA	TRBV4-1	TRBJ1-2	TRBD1	TGCGCCAGCAGCCACACTCTGGTGCGGAGGGAGGACAGGACTAACTATGGCTACACCTTC	CASSHTLVRREDRTNYGYTF
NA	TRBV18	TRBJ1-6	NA	TGTGCCAGCTCAGGGAGGGGCCCGATGGATAATTCACCCCTCCACTTT	CASSGRGPMDNSPLHF
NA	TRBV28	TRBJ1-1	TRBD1	TGTGCCAGCAGTTTACTCCGGCAGGGGGCTGAAGCTTTCTTT	CASSLLRQGAEAFF
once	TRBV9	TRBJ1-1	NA	TGTGCCAGCAGCGCCCCGGGGGATTGGGGCACTGAAGCTTTCTTT	CASSAPGDWGTEAFF
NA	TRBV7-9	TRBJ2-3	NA	TGTGCCACCCAAGGTGGGACATCGGATACGCAGTATTTT	CATQGGTSDTQYF
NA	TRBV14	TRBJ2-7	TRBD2	TGTGCCAGCAGCCCCCCTCTGGGACTAGCGGGCTCCTACGAGCAGTACTTC	CASSPPLGLAGSYEQYF
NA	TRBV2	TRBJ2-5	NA	TGTGCCAGCAGTGCACAGCAAGAGACCCAGTACTTC	CASSAQQETQYF